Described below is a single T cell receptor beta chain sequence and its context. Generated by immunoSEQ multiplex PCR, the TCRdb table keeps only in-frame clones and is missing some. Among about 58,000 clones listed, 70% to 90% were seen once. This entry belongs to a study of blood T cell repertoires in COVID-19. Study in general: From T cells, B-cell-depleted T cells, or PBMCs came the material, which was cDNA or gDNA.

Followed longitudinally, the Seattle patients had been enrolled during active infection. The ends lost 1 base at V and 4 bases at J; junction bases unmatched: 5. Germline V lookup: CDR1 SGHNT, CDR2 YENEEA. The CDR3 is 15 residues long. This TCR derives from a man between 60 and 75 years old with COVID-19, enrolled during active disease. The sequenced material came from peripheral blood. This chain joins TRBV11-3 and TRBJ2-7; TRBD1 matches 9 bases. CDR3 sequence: CASSLAGDRVYEQYF. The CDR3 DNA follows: TGTGCCAGCAGCTTAGCAGGGGACAGGGTTTACGAGCAGTACTTC.